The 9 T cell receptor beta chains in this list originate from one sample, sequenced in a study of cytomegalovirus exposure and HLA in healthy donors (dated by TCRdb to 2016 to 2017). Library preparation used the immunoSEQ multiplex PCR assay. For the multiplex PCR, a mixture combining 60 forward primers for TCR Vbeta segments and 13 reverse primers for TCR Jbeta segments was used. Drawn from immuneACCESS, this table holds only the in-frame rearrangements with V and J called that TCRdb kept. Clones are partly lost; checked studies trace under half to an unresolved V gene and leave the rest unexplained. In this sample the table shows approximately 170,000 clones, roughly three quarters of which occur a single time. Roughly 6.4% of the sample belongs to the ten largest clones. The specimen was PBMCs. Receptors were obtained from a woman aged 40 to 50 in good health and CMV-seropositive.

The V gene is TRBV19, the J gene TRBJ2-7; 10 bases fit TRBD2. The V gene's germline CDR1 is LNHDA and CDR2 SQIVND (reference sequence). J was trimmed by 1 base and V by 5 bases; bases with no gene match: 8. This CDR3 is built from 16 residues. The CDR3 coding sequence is TGTGCCAGTAGTCCCACGTGGACTAGCGGTTCCTACGAGCAGTACTTC. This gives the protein CASSPTWTSGSYEQYF. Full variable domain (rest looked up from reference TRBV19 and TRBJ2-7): DGGITQSPKYLFRKEGQNVTLSCEQNLNHDAMYWYRQDPGQGLRLIYYSQIVNDFQKGDIAEGYSVSREKKESFPLTVTSAQKNPTAFYLCASSPTWTSGSYEQYFGPGTRLTVT.

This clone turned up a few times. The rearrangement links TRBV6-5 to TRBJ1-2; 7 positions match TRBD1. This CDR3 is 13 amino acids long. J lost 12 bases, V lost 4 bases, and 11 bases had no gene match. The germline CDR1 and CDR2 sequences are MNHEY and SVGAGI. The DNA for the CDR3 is TGTGCCAGCAGTTCTCCGGGACAGCTCCGTGACACCTTC. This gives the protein CASSSPGQLRDTF.

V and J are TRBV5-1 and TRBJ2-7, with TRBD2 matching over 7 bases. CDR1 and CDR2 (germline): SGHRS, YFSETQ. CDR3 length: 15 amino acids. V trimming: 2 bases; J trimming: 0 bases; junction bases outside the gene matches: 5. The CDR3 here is CASSLTAGSSYEQYF. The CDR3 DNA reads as TGCGCCAGCAGCTTAACAGCGGGGAGCTCCTACGAGCAGTACTTC.

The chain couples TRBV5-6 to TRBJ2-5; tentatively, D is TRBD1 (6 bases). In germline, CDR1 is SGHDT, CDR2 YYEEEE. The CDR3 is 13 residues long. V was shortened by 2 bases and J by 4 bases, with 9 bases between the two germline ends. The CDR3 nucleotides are TGTGCCAGCAGCTTTCAGGGGCGAGAGACCCAGTACTTC. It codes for CASSFQGRETQYF.

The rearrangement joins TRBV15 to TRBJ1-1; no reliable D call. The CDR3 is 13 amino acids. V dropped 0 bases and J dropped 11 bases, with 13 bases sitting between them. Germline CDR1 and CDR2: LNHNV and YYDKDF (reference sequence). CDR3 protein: CATSRDGAGWAFF. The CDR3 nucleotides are TGTGCCACCAGCAGAGATGGCGCGGGGTGGGCTTTCTTT.

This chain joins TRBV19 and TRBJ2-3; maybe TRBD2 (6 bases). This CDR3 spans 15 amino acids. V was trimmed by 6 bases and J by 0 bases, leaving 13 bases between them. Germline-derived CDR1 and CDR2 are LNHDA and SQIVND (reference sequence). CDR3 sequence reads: CASSRDLPSTDTQYF. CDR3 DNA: TGTGCCAGTAGCCGGGACTTGCCTAGCACAGATACGCAGTATTTT.

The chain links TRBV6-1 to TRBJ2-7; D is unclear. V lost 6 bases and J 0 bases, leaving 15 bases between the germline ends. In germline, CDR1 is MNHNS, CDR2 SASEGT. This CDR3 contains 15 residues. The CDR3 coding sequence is TGTGCCAGCAGCGAGCTCTGGGCTCCCTCCTACGAGCAGTACTTC. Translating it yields CASSELWAPSYEQYF.

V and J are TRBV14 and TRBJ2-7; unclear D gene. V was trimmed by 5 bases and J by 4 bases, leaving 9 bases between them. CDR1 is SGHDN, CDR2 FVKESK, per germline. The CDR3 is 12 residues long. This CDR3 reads CASSVASYEQYF. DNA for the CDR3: TGTGCCAGCAGCGTCGCTAGTTACGAGCAGTACTTC.

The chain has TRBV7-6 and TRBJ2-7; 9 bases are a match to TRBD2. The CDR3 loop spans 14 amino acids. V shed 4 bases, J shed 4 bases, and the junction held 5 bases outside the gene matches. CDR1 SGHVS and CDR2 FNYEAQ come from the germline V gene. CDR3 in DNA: TGTGCCAGCAGCTACAGCGGGGGGACTTACGAGCAGTACTTC. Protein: CASSYSGGTYEQYF.